Below are 27 T cell receptor beta chains sequenced from a single sample in a study of PD-L1 blockade in urothelial cancer. Time point of the sample: pretreatment peripheral blood. The repertoire was sequenced with immunoSEQ multiplex PCR; TCRdb's copy has only in-frame clones and lacks some. The repertoire holds approximately 79,000 clones, with 70% to 90% as singletons. Specimen: PBMCs, collected around atezolizumab (anti-PD-L1) treatment. The source of these receptors is a man aged 40-49 years with urothelial cancer.

The chain recombines TRBV9 with TRBJ1-4; TRBD1 is a possible D gene (5 bases). Germline V lookup: CDR1 SGDLS, CDR2 YYNGEE. There are 14 residues in the CDR3. Trimming took 4 bases from V and 3 from J, leaving 10 bases between them. In DNA, the CDR3 is TGTGCCAGCAGCCGGGGGTTCTCTAATGAAAAACTGTTTTTT. This translates into CASSRGFSNEKLFF. Based on the CDR3 plus reference TRBV9 and TRBJ1-4, the full variable domain is DSGVTQTPKHLITATGQRVTLRCSPRSGDLSVYWYQQSLDQGLQFLIQYYNGEERAKGNILERFSAQQFPDLHSELNLSSLELGDSALYFCASSRGFSNEKLFFGSGTQLSVL.

V and J are TRBV30 and TRBJ2-7; TRBD1 might be the D (6 bases). The germline V gene has CDR1 GTSNPN and CDR2 SVGIG (reference sequence). Trimming removed 5 bases from V and 3 bases from J, with 8 bases in between. The CDR3 sequence is 11 residues long. CDR3 region: CAWGTLYEQYF. The CDR3 region has the DNA TGTGCCTGGGGGACACTCTACGAGCAGTACTTC.

The rearrangement links TRBV28 to TRBJ1-4; D is unclear. Germline V gene sequence: CDR1 MDHEN, CDR2 SYDVKM. The CDR3 is 13 residues long. Trimming removed 7 bases from V and 4 bases from J, with 10 bases in between. The CDR3 nucleotides are TGTGCCAGCAAGAACAGTCTTAATGAAAAACTGTTTTTT. Translated, it gives CASKNSLNEKLFF.

The DNA of the CDR3 is TGTGCCAGCAGTCGGACTCGAAATGAAGCTTTCTTT. Translated: CASSRTRNEAFF. The chain employs TRBV6-6 and TRBJ1-1; no clear D. With 5 bases removed from V and 7 bases from J, the gap between germline ends came to 11 bases. From germline, CDR1 is MNHNY and CDR2 SVGAGI (reference sequence). The CDR3 spans 12 residues.

The rearrangement joins TRBV13 to TRBJ1-4; the match to TRBD1 covers 7 bases. V lost 5 bases, J lost 0 bases, and 6 bases stayed unmatched. The germline V gene encodes CDR1 PRHDT and CDR2 FYEKMQ (reference sequence). The CDR3 is 16 amino acids. This chain's CDR3 is CASSLTTGATNEKLFF. DNA of the CDR3: TGTGCCAGCAGCCTCACAACAGGGGCAACTAATGAAAAACTGTTTTTT. The variable domain in full, with the rest retrieved from reference TRBV13 and TRBJ1-4, is AAGVIQSPRHLIKEKRETATLKCYPIPRHDTVYWYQQGPGQDPQFLISFYEKMQSDKGSIPDRFSAQQFSDYHSELNMSSLELGDSALYFCASSLTTGATNEKLFFGSGTQLSVL.

The chain is built from TRBV27 and TRBJ1-1; 7 bases line up with TRBD1. The germline V gene has CDR1 MNHEY and CDR2 SMNVEV (reference sequence). CDR3 length: 14 amino acids. V shed 0 bases, J shed 3 bases, and the junction held 1 base outside the gene matches. Written as DNA, the CDR3 is TGTGCCAGCAGTTTATCCAGGGGGTACACTGAAGCTTTCTTT. It is translated as CASSLSRGYTEAFF.

This rearrangement joins TRBV30 to TRBJ2-1; 14 bases map to TRBD2. V was clipped by 3 bases and J by 1 base; unmatched bases: 2. This CDR3 has 16 amino acids. Germline lookup yields CDR1 GTSNPN and CDR2 SVGIG (reference sequence). Here the CDR3 DNA reads TGTGCCTGGAGCCGACTAGCGGGAGGGTCCTACAATGAGCAGTTCTTC. Translated: CAWSRLAGGSYNEQFF.

J is TRBJ1-2 and V is TRBV28, with TRBD1 as a possible D gene (5 bases). This CDR3 region has 13 residues. Germline-derived CDR1 and CDR2 are MDHEN and SYDVKM. V lost 8 bases and J lost 1, with 11 bases in between. The CDR3 sequence is CASVPDSNYGYTF. In nucleotides, the CDR3 is TGTGCCAGCGTCCCAGACAGTAACTATGGCTACACCTTC.

The chain is built from TRBV10-3 and TRBJ1-2; maybe TRBD1 (5 bases). Germline V CDR1 and CDR2: ENHRY, SYGVKD. V shed 3 bases and J shed 7 bases, with 12 bases lying between them. There are 13 residues in the CDR3. The CDR3 protein is CAISDMGQGGYTF. CDR3 bases: TGTGCCATCAGTGACATGGGGCAGGGTGGCTACACCTTC.

The V and J genes are TRBV5-6 and TRBJ2-5; 8 nucleotides agree with TRBD1. The CDR3 consists of 15 residues. The J segment lost 5 bases and the V segment lost 1 base, leaving 7 bases of the junction unmatched. Germline CDR1 SGHDT, CDR2 YYEEEE. Here the CDR3 reads CASSLYGQGTETQYF. The CDR3 DNA sequence: TGTGCCAGCAGCTTGTACGGACAGGGAACGGAGACCCAGTACTTC.

There are a few counts of this clone. V usage is TRBV5-4 and J usage is TRBJ2-7; D perhaps matches TRBD2 (6 bases). The CDR3 is 14 residues long. The V gene lost 4 bases and the J gene lost 5 bases, with 16 bases spanning the gap. Germline CDR1 is SGHNT and CDR2 is YYREEE (reference sequence). The CDR3, as DNA: TGTGCCAGCAGCCGGAGCGGGCTGGCGGACGAGCAGTACTTC. Amino acids: CASSRSGLADEQYF.

This chain connects TRBV27 to TRBJ2-7; 7 positions match TRBD1. From germline, CDR1 is MNHEY and CDR2 SMNVEV (reference sequence). The CDR3 has 12 residues. The CDR3 is CSTGRNSYEQYF. DNA of the CDR3: TGTTCGACAGGGAGAAACTCCTACGAGCAGTACTTC.

This clone appeared a single time. This rearrangement joins TRBV7-3 to TRBJ2-1; the match to TRBD1 covers 12 bases. The ends lost 2 bases at V and 7 bases at J; junction bases unmatched: 6. Germline V lookup: CDR1 SGHTA, CDR2 FQGTGA. CDR3 length: 16 amino acids. The CDR3 region is CASSLAGQGARNEQFF. The CDR3 nucleotides are TGTGCCAGCAGCTTAGCGGGACAGGGGGCAAGGAATGAGCAGTTCTTC.

The rearrangement joins TRBV30 to TRBJ2-1; 9 bases are a match to TRBD2. The trim removed 5 bases at V and 4 bases at J, leaving 12 bases unmatched. CDR3 size: 16 residues. Germline CDR1 is GTSNPN and CDR2 is SVGIG (reference sequence). The CDR3 region is CAWASGAGLAYNEQFF. The CDR3 DNA follows: TGTGCCTGGGCCTCTGGGGCGGGACTAGCATACAATGAGCAGTTCTTC.

This clone was counted once. The chain has TRBV6-6 and TRBJ1-4; no definite D call. With 2 bases removed from V and 5 bases from J, the gap between germline ends came to 9 bases. CDR3 size: 14 residues. Germline values: CDR1 MNHNY, CDR2 SVGAGI (reference sequence). This CDR3 reads CASSYGRANEKLFF. The DNA for the CDR3 is TGTGCCAGCAGTTACGGGAGGGCCAATGAAAAACTGTTTTTT.

The chain couples TRBV13 to TRBJ2-5, with a weak D call TRBD2 (5 bases). Trimming removed 5 bases at V and 10 bases at J, with 14 bases between. CDR3 length equals 12 residues. Germline CDR1 PRHDT, CDR2 FYEKMQ (reference sequence). The CDR3 loop is CASSLPGSSQYF. The CDR3 DNA reads as TGTGCCAGCAGCCTCCCGGGGAGTAGCCAGTACTTC.

The chain is built from TRBV25-1 and TRBJ2-5; unclear D gene. Germline CDR1 MGHDK, CDR2 SYGVNS. Trimming stripped 4 bases from V and 1 base from J, with 7 bases between. The CDR3 length is 13 residues. The CDR3 coding sequence is TGTGCCAGCAGTGGCCCACTCCAAGAGACCCAGTACTTC. It translates to CASSGPLQETQYF.

The rearrangement joins TRBV23-1 to TRBJ2-7, with D tentatively TRBD2 (5 bases). TRBV23-1 is identified as an open reading frame with a role that is uncertain. Trimming stripped 1 base from V and 0 bases from J, with 10 bases between. CDR3 size: 15 residues. CDR3 residues: CASSQFRGSSYEQYF. For the CDR3, the DNA is TGCGCCAGCAGTCAATTCAGAGGGAGCTCCTACGAGCAGTACTTC.

In its sample, this clone was seen once. The chain uses TRBV5-1 and TRBJ1-1; 8 nucleotides agree with TRBD1. Germline values: CDR1 SGHRS, CDR2 YFSETQ. The V and J ends lost 3 bases and 3 bases, in that order; junction bases with no gene match: 4. The CDR3 consists of 14 residues. CDR3 residues: CASSSSGGYTEAFF. For the CDR3, the DNA is TGCGCCAGCAGCTCATCAGGGGGCTACACTGAAGCTTTCTTT.

In this sample, this clone turned up once. V gene TRBV5-1 combines with J gene TRBJ2-7, with a tentative D call TRBD2 (5 bases). Germline V gene data show CDR1 as SGHRS and CDR2 as YFSETQ. This CDR3 is 13 amino acids long. Trimming left V 7 bases short and J 2 bases short, with 13 bases between. The CDR3 DNA reads as TGCGCCAGCTGCAATCCTAGCACCTACGAGCAGTACTTC. Its translation: CASCNPSTYEQYF.

The gene calls are TRBV28 and TRBJ1-1, with D uncertain. Per the germline V gene, CDR1 is MDHEN and CDR2 is SYDVKM. The V gene lost 4 bases and the J gene lost 1 base, with 16 bases spanning the gap. This CDR3 region has 16 residues. The CDR3 DNA reads as TGTGCCAGCAGTTCCTTAGGAGCTAGACGGAACACTGAAGCTTTCTTT. It yields the protein CASSSLGARRNTEAFF.

J is TRBJ2-5 and V is TRBV4-2; 8 positions agree with TRBD2. V shed 0 bases, J shed 9 bases, and the junction held 24 bases outside the gene matches. CDR1 is LGHNA and CDR2 is YNFKEQ in the germline V gene. CDR3 length equals 20 residues. CDR3 coding DNA: TGTGCCAGCAGCCAAGATCTTCACCTAGCGGGCCCCGATACAAGATCGTCCCAGTACTTC. It is translated as CASSQDLHLAGPDTRSSQYF.

CDR3 nucleotides: TGCGCCAGCAGCCAAGATCGGGGGACAGGGGGGAATGAGCAGTTCTTC. It yields the protein CASSQDRGTGGNEQFF. The genes are TRBV4-1 and TRBJ2-1; TRBD1 matches at 11 bases. The CDR3 is 16 residues long. The junction had 5 bases not matched to a gene; V was cut back by 0 bases and J by 7 bases. Germline V CDR1 and CDR2: MGHRA, YSYEKL.

The chain employs TRBV29-1 and TRBJ2-6; no clear D. This CDR3 has 12 amino acids. Trimming removed 4 bases at V and 4 bases at J, with 5 bases between. The V gene's germline CDR1 is SQVTM and CDR2 ANQGSEA. The DNA for the CDR3 is TGCAGCGTTGCCTTAGGGGCCAACGTCCTGACTTTC. This encodes CSVALGANVLTF.

The chain carries TRBV29-1 and TRBJ2-6, with 7 bases fitting TRBD1. Germline V CDR1 and CDR2: SQVTM, ANQGSEA. Germline trimming cut 6 bases from V and 2 bases from J; bases unmatched to any gene: 4. This CDR3 spans 14 amino acids. Here the CDR3 reads CSVPTGAGANVLTF. CDR3 in DNA: TGCAGCGTACCAACAGGGGCTGGGGCCAACGTCCTGACTTTC.

The V gene is TRBV28, the J gene TRBJ2-2, with 10 bases identical to TRBD1. This CDR3 is 17 amino acids long. Germline loops: CDR1 MDHEN, CDR2 SYDVKM. Losses at the gene ends were 5 bases for V and 7 bases for J; bases not matched to a gene: 13. The CDR3, as DNA: TGTGCCAGCAGTCCTCCTCCGGGACAGGGGTTCGACGGGGAGCTGTTTTTT. Protein sequence: CASSPPPGQGFDGELFF.

The rearrangement uses TRBV18 and TRBJ1-5, with 7 nucleotides matching TRBD1. The CDR3 covers 15 residues. The trim removed 3 bases at V and 7 bases at J, leaving 9 bases unmatched. Germline V gene lookup returns CDR1 KGHSH and CDR2 LQKENI. The CDR3 bases are TGTGCCAGCTCACCGGAAGGGGGCGCAGGCCAGCCCCAGCATTTT. Encoded protein: CASSPEGGAGQPQHF.